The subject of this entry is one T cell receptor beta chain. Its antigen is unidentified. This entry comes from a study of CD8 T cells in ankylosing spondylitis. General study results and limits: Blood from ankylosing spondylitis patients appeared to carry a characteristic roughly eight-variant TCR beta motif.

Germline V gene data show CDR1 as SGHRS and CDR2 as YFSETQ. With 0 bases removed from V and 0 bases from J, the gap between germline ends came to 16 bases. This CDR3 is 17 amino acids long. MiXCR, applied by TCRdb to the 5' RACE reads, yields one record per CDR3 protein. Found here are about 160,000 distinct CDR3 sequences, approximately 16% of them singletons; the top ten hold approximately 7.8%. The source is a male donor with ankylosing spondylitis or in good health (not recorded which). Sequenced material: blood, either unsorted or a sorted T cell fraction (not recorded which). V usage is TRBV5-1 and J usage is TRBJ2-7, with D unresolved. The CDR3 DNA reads TGCGCCAGCAGCTTGGCCAAATCGGGCGGCCCCTCCTACGAGCAGTACTTC. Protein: CASSLAKSGGPSYEQYF.